This T cell receptor (beta chain) is drawn from a study of blood T cell repertoires in COVID-19. Study overall: Whether acute or convalescent, the COVID-19 samples came from the United States, Italy and Spain. PBMCs, B-cell-depleted T cells, or T cells were the source of the cDNA or gDNA that made up the material.

Methods used by the authors: How many nucleated cells were present was estimated from reference gene primer amplification. Libraries were prepared by immunoSEQ multiplex PCR; TCRdb keeps only in-frame clonotypes and omits some of them. V, J and clone size reflect that table, while D and trimming were determined from the DNA. The sample records around 84,000 clones, around 83% being singletons. CDR3 length: 15 amino acids. This receptor was obtained from a man older than 75 with active or convalescent COVID-19. The sample consisted of peripheral blood. This sequence joins TRBV21-1 and TRBJ2-7; the table gives TRBD1 as D, unverified against the DNA. TRBV21-1 corresponds to a pseudogene. The CDR3 sequence: CASSKSGGLPYEQYF. The CDR3 nucleotides read TGTGCCAGCAGCAAATCAGGGGGACTCCCCTACGAGCAGTACTTC.